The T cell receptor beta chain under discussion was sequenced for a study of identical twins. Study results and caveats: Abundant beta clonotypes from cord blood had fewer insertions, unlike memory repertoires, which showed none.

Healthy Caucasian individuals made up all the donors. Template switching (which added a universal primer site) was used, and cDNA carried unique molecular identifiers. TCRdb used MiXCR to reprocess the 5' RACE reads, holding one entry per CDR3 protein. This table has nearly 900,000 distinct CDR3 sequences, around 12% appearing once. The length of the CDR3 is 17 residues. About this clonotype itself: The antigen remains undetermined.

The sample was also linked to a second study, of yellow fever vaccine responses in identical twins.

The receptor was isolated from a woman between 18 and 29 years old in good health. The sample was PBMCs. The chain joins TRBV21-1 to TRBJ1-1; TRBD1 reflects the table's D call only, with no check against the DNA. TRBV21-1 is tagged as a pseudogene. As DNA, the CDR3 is TGTGCCAGCAGCAAAGAGATCAGGGTGGGTATGAACACTGAAGCTTTCTTT. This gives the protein CASSKEIRVGMNTEAFF.